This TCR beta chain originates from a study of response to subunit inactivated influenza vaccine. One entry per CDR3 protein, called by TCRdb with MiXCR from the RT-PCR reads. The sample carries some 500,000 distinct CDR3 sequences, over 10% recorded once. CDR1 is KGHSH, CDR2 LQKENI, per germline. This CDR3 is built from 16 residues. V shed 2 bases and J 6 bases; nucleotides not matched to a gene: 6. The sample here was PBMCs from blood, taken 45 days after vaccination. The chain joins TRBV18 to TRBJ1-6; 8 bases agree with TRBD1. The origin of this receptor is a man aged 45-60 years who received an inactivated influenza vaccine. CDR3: CASSPSTGAANSPLHF. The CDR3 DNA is TGTGCCAGCTCACCATCGACAGGGGCCGCTAATTCACCCCTCCACTTT.